This T cell receptor (beta chain) originates from a study of molecular identifiers for immune sequencing clone quantification. Details on this clonotype: A junction end diverges from the germline sequence, so it may reflect a read error.

Naive CD8 sequencing libraries were generated from roughly 18,000 to 920,000 sorted cells, with 10%, 30% or 50% RNA as input. TCRdb re-called the PCR reads with MiXCR, one entry per CDR3 protein. The table lists about 320,000 distinct CDR3 sequences, about a fifth of them singletons. The germline gives CDR1 SNHLY, CDR2 FYNNEI. The CDR3 runs to 14 residues. The chain couples TRBV2 to TRBJ2-1, with 12 bases identical to TRBD2. This clonotype was obtained from a human donor in good health. Some libraries in this study had Jurkat cell RNA spiked in. Sequenced: naive CD8+ T cells from blood, with Jurkat cell RNA spiked in. The subset denotes: FACS-sorted CD8+CD4-CCR7+CD45RA+ naive T cells. The CDR3 DNA reads TGTGCCAGCATTGAACTAGCGGGAGGAAATGAGCAGTTCTTC. Translating it yields CASIELAGGNEQFF. The whole variable domain, filled in from reference TRBV2 and TRBJ2-1, reads EPEVTQTPSHQVTQMGQEVILRCVPISNHLYFYWYRQILGQKVEFLVSFYNNEISEKSEIFDDQFSVERPDGSNFTLKIRSTKLEDSAMYFCASIELAGGNEQFFGPGTRLTVL.